The 25 T cell receptor beta chains below all came from one sample that was sequenced in a study of graft-versus-host responses after intestinal transplantation (dated by TCRdb to about 2021). To prepare the library, the immunoSEQ multiplex PCR assay was applied. TCRdb re-hosts the immuneACCESS table, in-frame sequences only. Its copies lack some clones; in the studies checked, an unresolved V gene accounts for under half of them, and the cause for the rest is not known. For this sample there are more than 85,000 clones; about 92% appear just once. The ten most abundant clones make up 1.5% to 2.5% of the sample. No antigen has been identified for these receptors. This sample's time point label indicates: cells obtained before transplantation from donor or recipient. Sequenced here: unstimulated CD8+ T cells sorted from spleen or lymph node cells, sampled before intestinal transplant. These receptors were taken from a human donor who received an intestinal transplant.

This chain joins TRBV7-9 and TRBJ2-3, with 9 positions matching TRBD2. This CDR3 spans 15 amino acids. CDR1 is SEHNR, CDR2 FQNEAQ, per germline (reference sequence). Trimming cost V 6 bases and J 6 bases; bases outside gene matches: 10. For the CDR3, the DNA is TGTGCCAGCAGGACGCGGGGGGGCCTTTTCGATACGCAGTATTTT. Amino acids: CASRTRGGLFDTQYF.

This clone was recorded only once. The chain carries TRBV6-5 and TRBJ2-7; TRBD1 might be the D (6 bases). Germline CDR1 is MNHEY and CDR2 is SVGAGI. The CDR3 is made up of 14 amino acids. Trimming shortened V by 5 bases and J by 2 bases, and 13 bases separated the two germline ends. The CDR3 reads CASSLRDNTYEQYF. In DNA, the CDR3 is TGTGCCAGCAGTCTCCGGGACAACACCTACGAGCAGTACTTC.

This clone was counted a few times. This chain uses TRBV7-6 with TRBJ1-5; D gene uncertain. Germline V gene sequence: CDR1 SGHVS, CDR2 FNYEAQ. Trimming cost V 5 bases and J 6 bases, with 11 bases left between them. The CDR3 sequence is 13 residues long. The CDR3 DNA sequence: TGTGCCAGCAGCGACCGAGGTGGTCAGCCCCAGCATTTT. Residues: CASSDRGGQPQHF.

The rearrangement uses TRBV9 and TRBJ2-1; D is unresolved. CDR1 is SGDLS, CDR2 YYNGEE, per germline. There are 14 residues in the CDR3. V lost 0 bases to trimming and J lost 1 base, with 5 bases between them. CDR3 protein: CASSVDGSYNEQFF. The DNA for the CDR3 is TGTGCCAGCAGCGTAGACGGGTCCTACAATGAGCAGTTCTTC.

The chain links TRBV29-1 to TRBJ1-1, with 9 nucleotides matching TRBD1. Germline-derived CDR1 and CDR2 are SQVTM and ANQGSEA. The length of the CDR3 is 13 residues. J was trimmed by 5 bases and V by 4 bases; bases with no gene match: 5. CDR3 loop: CSVVWTGVTEAFF. CDR3 DNA: TGCAGCGTTGTGTGGACAGGGGTTACTGAAGCTTTCTTT.

The chain employs TRBV15 and TRBJ2-7; the D gene is possibly TRBD2 (5 bases). Germline V lookup: CDR1 LNHNV, CDR2 YYDKDF (reference sequence). V was shortened by 3 bases and J by 2 bases, with 14 bases between the two germline ends. This CDR3 has 15 amino acids. In DNA form, the CDR3 reads TGTGCCACCAGCAGGGAGGCTGAGTGGACCTACGAGCAGTACTTC. Translating gives CATSREAEWTYEQYF.

The chain combines TRBV7-8 with TRBJ2-5; perhaps TRBD1 as D (5 bases). This CDR3 is 16 amino acids long. The germline V gene has CDR1 SGHVS and CDR2 FQNEAQ. The V and J ends lost 1 base and 0 bases respectively, with 12 bases between them. This CDR3 reads CASSLVLSGNQETQYF. In nucleotides, the CDR3 is TGTGCCAGCAGCTTAGTCTTATCAGGGAACCAAGAGACCCAGTACTTC.

This clone was picked up a small number of times. J is TRBJ1-2 and V is TRBV11-2; 9 bases align to TRBD1. Germline CDR1 is SGHAT and CDR2 is FQNNGV. CDR3 length equals 16 residues. The V and J ends lost 5 bases and 6 bases, in that order; junction bases with no gene match: 13. This chain's CDR3 is CASSPDMTGGVDGYTF. DNA of the CDR3: TGTGCCAGCAGCCCAGATATGACAGGGGGAGTTGATGGCTACACCTTC.

The rearrangement uses TRBV7-9 and TRBJ1-4; 7 bases are a match to TRBD1. Germline V CDR1 and CDR2: SEHNR, FQNEAQ (reference sequence). V was clipped by 3 bases and J by 8 bases; unmatched bases: 15. The length of the CDR3 is 17 residues. In DNA, the CDR3 is TGTGCCAGCAGCTTTGACAGGGCCGTCCGTATTCGAGAAAAACTGTTTTTT. Protein: CASSFDRAVRIREKLFF.

This clone was detected only once. This chain uses TRBV7-9 with TRBJ1-2; D gene ambiguous. Germline V gives CDR1 SEHNR, CDR2 FQNEAQ (reference sequence). The CDR3 consists of 13 residues. Trimming removed 8 bases from V and 4 bases from J, with 14 bases in between. This chain's CDR3 is CASARPGGYGYTF. The CDR3 region has the DNA TGTGCCAGCGCCCGCCCGGGTGGCTATGGCTACACCTTC.

The chain recombines TRBV19 with TRBJ1-2; TRBD1 aligns across 7 bases. The CDR3 has 17 residues. Trimming at V came to 6 bases and at J to 0 bases, leaving 13 bases not matched to a gene. In germline, CDR1 is LNHDA, CDR2 SQIVND (reference sequence). Here the CDR3 DNA reads TGTGCCAGTAGGTCCCCTTGGGACAGCCTATCTAACTATGGCTACACCTTC. Protein: CASRSPWDSLSNYGYTF.

The rearrangement uses TRBV27 and TRBJ2-7, with 7 bases fitting TRBD2. V lost 2 bases to trimming and J lost 3 bases; unmatched junction nucleotides: 10. The germline V gene has CDR1 MNHEY and CDR2 SMNVEV (reference sequence). CDR3 length: 16 residues. CDR3 amino acids: CASSLVQGGSGYEQYF. As DNA, the CDR3 is TGTGCCAGCAGTTTAGTTCAGGGAGGGTCCGGCTACGAGCAGTACTTC.

V usage is TRBV13 and J usage is TRBJ1-1, with D tentatively TRBD1 (5 bases). This CDR3 comprises 13 residues. Germline V gene lookup returns CDR1 PRHDT and CDR2 FYEKMQ (reference sequence). Trimming removed 7 bases from V and 7 bases from J, with 16 bases in between. CDR3 region: CASTPGLQHEAFF. The CDR3 DNA is TGTGCCAGCACCCCGGGACTGCAACATGAAGCTTTCTTT.

The V gene is TRBV2, the J gene TRBJ2-7, with a weak D call TRBD1 (5 bases). V lost 7 bases and J lost 5, with 9 bases in between. This CDR3 comprises 11 residues. Germline loops: CDR1 SNHLY, CDR2 FYNNEI. CDR3: CASKGLHEQYF. The CDR3 DNA reads as TGTGCCAGCAAGGGGTTGCACGAGCAGTACTTC.

The chain combines TRBV10-3 with TRBJ1-1; D not certain. Germline V CDR1 and CDR2: ENHRY, SYGVKD. CDR3 length: 14 amino acids. V was cut by 4 bases and J by 1 base, with 10 bases left in between. The CDR3 loop reads CAISANSQNTEAFF. In DNA, the CDR3 is TGTGCCATCAGTGCCAACAGCCAGAACACTGAAGCTTTCTTT.

The rearrangement uses TRBV10-2 and TRBJ2-3; TRBD2 matches 8 bases. This CDR3 spans 16 amino acids. Trimming took 5 bases from V and 3 from J; bases not matched to a gene: 10. The germline V gene encodes CDR1 WSHSY and CDR2 SAAADI. The CDR3 sequence: CASSTPGTSSTDTQYF. The DNA for the CDR3 is TGCGCCAGCAGTACACCCGGGACTAGTTCGACAGATACGCAGTATTTT.

The gene calls are TRBV4-3 and TRBJ1-3; 8 bases agree with TRBD1. The germline gives CDR1 LGHNA, CDR2 YSLEER. V lost 0 bases and J lost 3; bases outside the gene matches: 7. CDR3 length: 17 residues. CDR3 in DNA: TGCGCCAGCAGCCAAGATCGTCCAGGGGGCGATGGAAACACCATATATTTT. This gives the protein CASSQDRPGGDGNTIYF.

V gene TRBV25-1 combines with J gene TRBJ2-2; 7 nucleotides agree with TRBD2. Germline CDR1 reads MGHDK; CDR2 reads SYGVNS. The CDR3 spans 17 residues. The V segment lost 3 bases and the J segment 2 bases; nucleotides outside the gene matches: 9. The CDR3 bases are TGTGCCAGCAGTGATTCAAGGCAGCGGGGTAACACCGGGGAGCTGTTTTTT. Its translation is CASSDSRQRGNTGELFF.

The chain carries TRBV7-2 and TRBJ2-3; possibly TRBD2 for D (7 bases). Per germline, CDR1 SGHTA and CDR2 FQGNSA. V was pared by 5 bases and J by 5 bases, with 11 bases between. This CDR3 contains 13 residues. The CDR3 nucleotides are TGTGCCAGCAGCGGGGGGGCGGTAGATACGCAGTATTTT. This translates into CASSGGAVDTQYF.

The chain joins TRBV7-6 to TRBJ2-3; TRBD2 matches at 15 bases. The junction had 10 bases not matched to a gene; V was cut back by 1 base and J by 2 bases. Germline V gene data show CDR1 as SGHVS and CDR2 as FNYEAQ. CDR3 size: 20 residues. CDR3 nucleotides: TGTGCCAGCAGCTTAGTGACAGGACTAGCGGGGGGGCCCCCCACAGATACGCAGTATTTT. The encoded protein is CASSLVTGLAGGPPTDTQYF.

The CDR3 loop is CASSELSSGANVLTF. DNA of the CDR3: TGTGCCAGTAGTGAACTGAGCTCTGGGGCCAACGTCCTGACTTTC. This chain uses TRBV19 with TRBJ2-6; D is unresolved. In germline, CDR1 is LNHDA, CDR2 SQIVND (reference sequence). Trimming removed 5 bases at V and 0 bases at J, with 8 bases between. This CDR3 spans 15 amino acids.

The rearrangement joins TRBV7-8 to TRBJ2-7, with D possibly matching TRBD2 (5 bases). The CDR3 sequence is 14 residues long. CDR1 and CDR2 (germline): SGHVS, FQNEAQ. The V gene lost 5 bases and the J gene lost 4 bases, with 15 bases spanning the gap. CDR3 sequence reads: CASSVDIGSYEQYF. The DNA of the CDR3 is TGTGCCAGCAGCGTAGACATAGGGAGTTACGAGCAGTACTTC. The full variable domain, completed using reference TRBV7-8 and TRBJ2-7, is GAGVSQSPRYKVAKRGQDVALRCDPISGHVSLFWYQQALGQGPEFLTYFQNEAQLDKSGLPSDRFFAERPEGSVSTLKIQRTQQEDSAVYLCASSVDIGSYEQYFGPGTRLTVT.

The rearrangement joins TRBV19 to TRBJ2-7; unclear D gene. V was pared by 3 bases and J by 2 bases, with 17 bases between. There are 16 residues in the CDR3. Germline V gene data show CDR1 as LNHDA and CDR2 as SQIVND (reference sequence). CDR3 in DNA: TGTGCCAGTAGTATTGCGCGAGACCCAGGTGCCTACGAGCAGTACTTC. It yields the protein CASSIARDPGAYEQYF.

The J gene is TRBJ1-2, the V gene TRBV27; 7 bases are a match to TRBD1. With V trimmed by 6 bases and J by 5 bases, 6 bases remained unmatched. CDR3 size: 13 residues. The germline gives CDR1 MNHEY, CDR2 SMNVEV (reference sequence). CDR3 bases: TGTGCCAGCAGACGGGTACAGGGGTATGGCTACACCTTC. Its protein product is CASRRVQGYGYTF.

J is TRBJ1-5 and V is TRBV7-6; tentatively, D is TRBD1 (5 bases). Germline CDR1 reads SGHVS; CDR2 reads FNYEAQ. The V and J ends lost 0 bases and 4 bases respectively, with 7 bases between them. CDR3 length: 14 residues. Here the CDR3 DNA reads TGTGCCAGCAGCTTAGCAGGGGTTAATCAGCCCCAGCATTTT. It encodes CASSLAGVNQPQHF.